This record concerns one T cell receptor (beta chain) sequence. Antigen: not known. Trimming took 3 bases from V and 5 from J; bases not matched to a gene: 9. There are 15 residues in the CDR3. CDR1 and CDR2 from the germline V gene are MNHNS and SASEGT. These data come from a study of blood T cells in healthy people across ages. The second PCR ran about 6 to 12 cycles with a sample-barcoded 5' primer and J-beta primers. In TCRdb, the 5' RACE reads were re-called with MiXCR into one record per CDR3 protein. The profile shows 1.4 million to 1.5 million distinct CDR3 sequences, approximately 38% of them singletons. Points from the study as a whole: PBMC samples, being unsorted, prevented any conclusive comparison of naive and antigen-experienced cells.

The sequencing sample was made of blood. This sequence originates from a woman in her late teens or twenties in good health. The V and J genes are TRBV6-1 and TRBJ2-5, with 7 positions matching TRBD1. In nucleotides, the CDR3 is TGTGCCAGCAGTGACCCTCGACAGGGCCGCGAGACCCAGTACTTC. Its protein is CASSDPRQGRETQYF.